The following is a TCR beta chain sequence with its context. The antigen is unknown. The data belong to a study of cytomegalovirus exposure and HLA in healthy donors. V shed 5 bases and J shed 5 bases, with 18 bases lying between them. Germline CDR1 is SEHNR and CDR2 is FQNEAQ (reference sequence). The CDR3 runs 16 residues. Method: immunoSEQ multiplex PCR; TCRdb's copy keeps in-frame clones and lacks some. The table includes about 88,000 clones, roughly 83% detected once. Findings and limits, study-wide: In vitro work confirmed that a few CMV-associated chains recognize CMV antigens. The finding came from a later analysis; first-cohort TCR clusters tended to co-occur in the 90 to 150 validation repertoires. Accounts indicate the classifier identified cytomegalovirus status with strong specificity and sensitivity. Some TCR beta chains (roughly 160 of them) were listed as cytomegalovirus-associated.

The sequencing input was PBMCs. The source of this sequence is a woman aged 18 to 35 in good health and CMV-seropositive. V usage is TRBV7-9 and J usage is TRBJ2-2; unclear D gene. CDR3 DNA: TGTGCCAGCAGCGAATTCACGCCCACGGTAACCGGGGAGCTGTTTTTT. Translated, it gives CASSEFTPTVTGELFF. Full variable domain (remainder filled in from reference TRBV7-9 and TRBJ2-2): DTGVSQNPRHKITKRGQNVTFRCDPISEHNRLYWYRQTLGQGPEFLTYFQNEAQLEKSRLLSDRFSAERPKGSFSTLEIQRTEQGDSAMYLCASSEFTPTVTGELFFGEGSRLTVL.